The 22 T cell receptor beta chains below were found in one sample sequenced in a study of human T cells and chemical hapten exposure. Time point indicated: patch test 1, 2 weeks after DPC sensitization. The treatment: therapeutic diphenylcyclopropenone sensitization with weekly scalp DPC. MiXCR, applied by TCRdb to the RACE reads, yields one record per CDR3 protein. The sample includes 150,000 to 200,000 distinct CDR3 sequences, around 13% of them seen just once. The sample here was whole blood, taken in connection with sensitization to the hapten diphenylcyclopropenone (DPC). These receptors all stem from a woman under 40 with alopecia areata. Some clones in this sample may be carry-over from other donors' samples.

This clonotype occurred many times. CDR3 sequence: CASQRQGITDTQYF. The CDR3 nucleotides are TGTGCCAGCCAACGGCAGGGGATCACAGATACGCAGTATTTT. The genes are TRBV7-6 and TRBJ2-3; TRBD1 is a possible D gene (6 bases). V shed 8 bases and J shed 2 bases, with 14 bases lying between them. CDR1 and CDR2 from the germline V gene are SGHVS and FNYEAQ. The length of the CDR3 is 14 residues. The variable domain in full, with the rest retrieved from reference TRBV7-6 and TRBJ2-3, is GAGVSQSPRYKVTKRGQDVALRCDPISGHVSLYWYRQALGQGPEFLTYFNYEAQQDKSGLPNDRFSAERPEGSISTLTIQRTEQRDSAMYRCASQRQGITDTQYFGPGTRLTVL.

This clonotype was counted a few times. The chain is built from TRBV7-9 and TRBJ1-2; 8 positions match TRBD1. After removal of 2 bases from V and 3 bases from J, the junction contained 11 bases not matched to a gene. Germline V lookup: CDR1 SEHNR, CDR2 FQNEAQ (reference sequence). This CDR3 contains 17 residues. The DNA of the CDR3 is TGTGCCAGCAGCTTATGGGGCCAGGGGGCGCGGGACTATGGCTACACCTTC. This gives the protein CASSLWGQGARDYGYTF.

This clonotype has more than one count but fewer than ten. This rearrangement joins TRBV6-6 to TRBJ2-5; D is unresolved. The ends were cut back, 3 bases at V and 1 base at J, with 9 bases in the middle. Germline CDR1 reads MNHNY; CDR2 reads SVGAGI (reference sequence). CDR3 length: 14 residues. CDR3 in DNA: TGTGCCAGCAGTTATATTCGTGGCCAAGAGACCCAGTACTTC. It encodes CASSYIRGQETQYF.

This clonotype has a handful of counts. The chain has TRBV11-2 and TRBJ1-3; tentatively, D is TRBD1 (6 bases). Germline V lookup: CDR1 SGHAT, CDR2 FQNNGV. V lost 3 bases to trimming and J lost 0 bases, with 15 bases between them. This CDR3 has 17 residues. CDR3 nucleotide sequence: TGTGCCAGCAGCTTCCCCGGGAACAGGGTCTCTGGAAACACCATATATTTT. Translation gives CASSFPGNRVSGNTIYF.

The table lists this clonotype with a few counts. The chain uses TRBV29-1 and TRBJ2-1, with D unresolved. Trimming left V 1 base short and J 2 bases short, with 15 bases between. Germline V gene lookup returns CDR1 SQVTM and CDR2 ANQGSEA. The CDR3 extends over 16 amino acids. The DNA of the CDR3 is TGCAGCGTTGAAGGGTCCACTTCCACTCCCTACAATGAGCAGTTCTTC. This translates into CSVEGSTSTPYNEQFF.

On this clonotype itself: A junction end diverges from the germline sequence, so it may reflect a read error. The chain employs TRBV10-3 and TRBJ2-1; 10 bases are a match to TRBD2. This CDR3 has 16 residues. The germline V gene encodes CDR1 ENHRY and CDR2 SYGVKD. The CDR3 DNA follows: TGTACCATCAGGGACATGAGGACTAGCGGATCCAATGAGCAGTTCTTC. Protein sequence: CTIRDMRTSGSNEQFF.

This clonotype was detected a few times. The CDR3: CASSFGSTRGSYEKLFF. The CDR3, as DNA: TGTGCCAGCAGTTTTGGCAGCACCCGCGGGTCGTATGAAAAACTGTTTTTT. This chain joins TRBV12-3 or TRBV12-4 and TRBJ1-4; D remains unclear. This CDR3 spans 17 amino acids. Trimming removed 3 bases at V and 6 bases at J, with 20 bases between.

The chain employs TRBV7-8 and TRBJ2-7; 8 bases agree with TRBD2. After removal of 1 base from V and 2 bases from J, the junction contained 4 bases not matched to a gene. The CDR3 covers 15 residues. The germline CDR1 and CDR2 sequences are SGHVS and FQNEAQ. CDR3 nucleotide sequence: TGTGCCAGCAGCTTAGGGCGCGGGAGGACCTACGAGCAGTACTTC. Protein sequence: CASSLGRGRTYEQYF.

The sample holds a few counts of this clonotype. The chain is built from TRBV3-1 and TRBJ1-4, with D possibly matching TRBD1 (5 bases). The CDR3 extends over 15 amino acids. Germline V CDR1 and CDR2: LGHDT, YNNKEL (reference sequence). The V end was cut by 2 bases, the J end by 6 bases, with 13 bases between. Here the CDR3 reads CASSQSGIGDEKLFF. For the CDR3, the DNA is TGTGCCAGCAGCCAATCAGGGATCGGGGATGAAAAACTGTTTTTT.

This clonotype was seen more than once but under ten times. The chain is built from TRBV29-1 and TRBJ2-2, with D perhaps given as TRBD1 or TRBD2 (5 bases each). The CDR3 contains 15 residues. CDR1 is SQVTM, CDR2 ANQGSEA, per germline. Trimming took off 3 bases at V and 5 bases at J, with 16 bases between the two ends. This CDR3 is CSVEFSVGATGELFF. The CDR3 bases are TGCAGCGTTGAGTTCTCGGTCGGGGCGACCGGGGAGCTGTTTTTT.

The sample holds a few counts of this clonotype. The rearrangement joins TRBV2 to TRBJ2-5; TRBD2 is a possible D gene (5 bases). The CDR3 is 13 residues long. The ends were cut back, 7 bases at V and 0 bases at J, with 9 bases in the middle. Germline V lookup: CDR1 SNHLY, CDR2 FYNNEI. CDR3 in amino acids: CASTSPYQETQYF. DNA of the CDR3: TGTGCCAGCACTAGCCCATACCAAGAGACCCAGTACTTC.

The chain links TRBV3-2 to TRBJ1-6; the DNA was not compared with TRBD1, the D call given in the table. TRBV3-2 is a known pseudogene. The CDR3 spans 14 residues. The CDR3 protein is CASSYDRVNSPLHF. The CDR3, as DNA: TGTGCCAGCAGTTACGACAGGGTAAATTCACCCCTCCACTTT.

The chain combines TRBV3-1 with TRBJ2-1, with 8 bases fitting TRBD2. J gave up 1 base and V 0 bases, and 11 bases lay outside the gene matches. The germline gives CDR1 LGHDT, CDR2 YNNKEL (reference sequence). This CDR3 comprises 19 residues. This chain's CDR3 is CASSQDISGAGASYNEQFF. In DNA, the CDR3 is TGTGCCAGCAGCCAAGATATAAGTGGAGCGGGAGCGTCCTACAATGAGCAGTTCTTC.

This clonotype was seen a few times. The CDR3 sequence: CASTLQRNSYEQYF. As DNA, the CDR3 is TGTGCCAGCACGCTACAGCGGAACTCCTACGAGCAGTACTTC. The rearrangement uses TRBV7-2 and TRBJ2-7; possibly TRBD2 for D (5 bases). Trimming took off 7 bases at V and 0 bases at J, with 13 bases between the two ends. Per germline, CDR1 SGHTA and CDR2 FQGNSA. This CDR3 contains 14 residues.

V and J are TRBV7-2 and TRBJ1-4; 10 bases match TRBD1. The CDR3 runs 15 residues. Germline V lookup: CDR1 SGHTA, CDR2 FQGNSA. J was trimmed by 7 bases and V by 5 bases; bases with no gene match: 7. The chain's CDR3 is CASSGDRGRAEKLFF. CDR3 bases: TGTGCCAGCAGCGGAGACAGGGGGCGTGCTGAAAAACTGTTTTTT.

The chain is built from TRBV5-3 and TRBJ2-1, with TRBD1 identical over 11 bases. TRBV5-3 is an open reading frame whose function is uncertain. The CDR3 totals 16 residues. V shed 4 bases, J shed 7 bases, and the junction held 10 bases outside the gene matches. The CDR3 sequence: CARSPPRDRGMNEQFF. The CDR3 DNA follows: TGTGCCAGAAGCCCTCCTCGGGACAGGGGGATGAATGAGCAGTTCTTC.

V usage is TRBV20-1 and J usage is TRBJ2-3; D possibly corresponds to TRBD2 (6 bases). Trimming removed 6 bases at V and 3 bases at J, with 19 bases between. In germline, CDR1 is DFQATT, CDR2 SNEGSKA (reference sequence). This CDR3 is built from 15 residues. The CDR3 here is CSAPVEGSGTDTQYF. In nucleotides, the CDR3 is TGCAGTGCCCCCGTTGAGGGGAGCGGGACAGATACGCAGTATTTT.

This clonotype was recorded a few times. The gene calls are TRBV7-2 and TRBJ2-5; the match to TRBD1 covers 8 bases. V lost 5 bases to trimming and J lost 5 bases; unmatched junction nucleotides: 7. CDR1 and CDR2 from the germline V gene are SGHTA and FQGNSA. The CDR3 extends over 14 amino acids. This CDR3 reads CASSRDRMRETQYF. For the CDR3, the DNA is TGTGCCAGCAGCCGGGACAGGATGAGGGAGACCCAGTACTTC.

The chain is built from TRBV5-6 and TRBJ1-1; D possibly corresponds to TRBD1 (5 bases). V was clipped by 4 bases and J by 6 bases, with 13 bases between them. The CDR3 extends over 13 amino acids. Germline assignment: CDR1 SGHDT and CDR2 YYEEEE. In DNA form, the CDR3 reads TGTGCCAGCAGCGTCCTCCAGGGTTCTGAAGCTTTCTTT. This encodes CASSVLQGSEAFF.

This sequence joins TRBV18 and TRBJ2-5; 10 positions match TRBD1. The CDR3 runs to 14 residues. Looked up from germline, CDR1 is KGHSH and CDR2 is LQKENI. J gave up 5 bases and V 3 bases, and 3 bases lay outside the gene matches. The CDR3: CASSPGQGFETQYF. For the CDR3, the DNA is TGTGCCAGCTCACCGGGACAGGGGTTCGAGACCCAGTACTTC.

This clonotype occurred many times. This rearrangement joins TRBV2 to TRBJ1-2; D might be TRBD1 (5 bases). The CDR3 is 15 amino acids. Per germline, CDR1 SNHLY and CDR2 FYNNEI. Trimming left V 2 bases short and J 4 bases short, with 14 bases between. This CDR3 reads CASSERGAGPYGYTF. The CDR3 region has the DNA TGTGCCAGCAGTGAAAGGGGCGCAGGACCCTATGGCTACACCTTC. Looking up the rest from reference TRBV2 and TRBJ1-2 gives the full variable domain: EPEVTQTPSHQVTQMGQEVILRCVPISNHLYFYWYRQILGQKVEFLVSFYNNEISEKSEIFDDQFSVERPDGSNFTLKIRSTKLEDSAMYFCASSERGAGPYGYTFGSGTRLTVV.

The chain couples TRBV18 to TRBJ1-3; the match to TRBD1 covers 7 bases. CDR3 length: 16 residues. Germline CDR1 and CDR2: KGHSH and LQKENI. V trimming: 5 bases; J trimming: 3 bases; junction bases outside the gene matches: 10. This chain's CDR3 is CASSADRATIGNTIYF. The CDR3 DNA follows: TGTGCCAGCTCAGCCGACAGGGCAACGATTGGAAACACCATATATTTT.